This TCR beta chain emerged from a study of blood T cell repertoires in COVID-19. As for the study in general: Material from acute and convalescent COVID-19 was sourced from the United States, Italy and Spain. T cells, B-cell-depleted T cells, or PBMCs supplied cDNA or gDNA.

The germline V gene encodes CDR1 SGHAT and CDR2 FQNNGV. Trimming removed 2 bases from V and 4 bases from J, with 9 bases in between. CDR3 length: 15 amino acids. Methods used by the authors: Using reference gene primer amplification, nucleated cell counts were estimated. Clones were sequenced by immunoSEQ multiplex PCR, and TCRdb holds only the in-frame ones, with some missing. V, J and clone size were drawn from that table, and D and trimming were deduced from the DNA. This repertoire shows about 28,000 clones, about 87% found once; its top ten account for more than 15%. The clonotype was recovered from a man between 65 and 79 years old with active COVID-19. The chain carries TRBV11-2 and TRBJ2-6; tentatively, D is TRBD1 (5 bases). The sequenced sample was peripheral blood. The CDR3 DNA sequence: TGTGCCAGCAGCTTATGGGGCGGCGGGGCCAACGTCCTGACTTTC. This codes for CASSLWGGGANVLTF.